The sample holds many counts of the clone carrying this T cell receptor beta chain. Its target is not known. Trimming removed 4 bases from V and 7 bases from J, with 14 bases in between. The CDR3 sequence is 13 residues long. Germline V CDR1 and CDR2: SNHLY, FYNNEI. TCR beta CDR3 regions were amplified from RNA transcripts. RT-PCR in the first round (using the HTBI primer set) targeted the TCR CDR3. TCRdb reanalysed the multiplex PCR reads using MiXCR and keeps one entry per CDR3 protein. The sample records around 240,000 distinct CDR3 sequences, about a sixth being singletons. In the ophthalmopathy cohort, Clinical Activity Score was at least 3, NOSPECS grade at least 4, and duration under 3 months. The sample comes from a study of T cells in Graves' hyperthyroidism and ophthalmopathy. General study findings and limits: A model of 13 V-J features distinguished ophthalmopathy from stable hyperthyroidism.

The sequence was obtained from a woman between 18 and 29 years old with Graves' ophthalmopathy. This chain uses TRBV2 with TRBJ2-7; D perhaps matches TRBD2 (5 bases). The sample consisted of blood. The CDR3 DNA is TGTGCCAGCAGTGTGTTAGGAGGAAGGGAGCAGTACTTC. This encodes CASSVLGGREQYF.